This is a list of T cell receptor beta chains from one sample in a study of blood T cell repertoires in COVID-19. Clones were sequenced by immunoSEQ multiplex PCR, and TCRdb holds only the in-frame ones, with some missing. Counted here are about 250,000 clones, roughly 86% occurring once; the ten biggest clones make up about 6%. Sequencing was carried out using peripheral blood. These receptors originate from an elderly woman with COVID-19, enrolled during active disease. Both conserved end residues are part of each CDR3. A D gene is named only where the DNA matches it firmly. Clone size is given for some rows only: seen once, a few or many times, or a class if the clone is expanded.

abundance: NA
v_gene: TRBV27
j_gene: TRBJ2-3
d_gene: TRBD2
CDR3nt: TGTGCCAGCAGTTTACTGGGGAGGGCAGATACGCAGTATTTT
CDR3aa: CASSLLGRADTQYF

abundance: NA
v_gene: TRBV2
j_gene: TRBJ2-1
d_gene: NA
CDR3nt: TGTGCCAGCAGTGAAAGGGGGTCTGTCAATGAGCAGTTCTTC
CDR3aa: CASSERGSVNEQFF

abundance: NA
v_gene: TRBV5-4
j_gene: TRBJ2-7
d_gene: TRBD1
CDR3nt: TGTGCCAGCAGATCCGGGACAGCTCCCTCCTACGAGCAGTACTTC
CDR3aa: CASRSGTAPSYEQYF

abundance: NA
v_gene: TRBV4-1
j_gene: TRBJ1-4
d_gene: NA
CDR3nt: TGCGCCAGCAGCCACGCATTTCAGGCGATCGATGAAAAACTGTTTTTT
CDR3aa: CASSHAFQAIDEKLFF

abundance: NA
v_gene: TRBV10-3
j_gene: TRBJ1-5
d_gene: TRBD1
CDR3nt: TGTGCCATCGGCCCCCGACAGGGGACGACCAATCAGCCCCAGCATTTT
CDR3aa: CAIGPRQGTTNQPQHF

abundance: once
v_gene: TRBV2
j_gene: TRBJ2-1
d_gene: TRBD1
CDR3nt: TGTGCCAGCAGTCCCGGGACAGGGAGAGGCAATGAGCAGTTCTTC
CDR3aa: CASSPGTGRGNEQFF

abundance: NA
v_gene: TRBV6-2/TRBV6-3
j_gene: TRBJ1-2
d_gene: NA
CDR3nt: TGTGCCAGCAGCTCACCCGGGGAGGGGGACTATGGCTACACCTTC
CDR3aa: CASSSPGEGDYGYTF

abundance: NA
v_gene: TRBV19
j_gene: TRBJ1-5
d_gene: NA
CDR3nt: TGTGCCAGTAGTATAGGTGGGGCGAGCAATCAGCCCCAGCATTTT
CDR3aa: CASSIGGASNQPQHF

abundance: NA
v_gene: TRBV27
j_gene: TRBJ1-2
d_gene: NA
CDR3nt: TGTGCCAGCAGTCTAGGGGTTGACAGACCCTATGGCTACACCTTC
CDR3aa: CASSLGVDRPYGYTF

abundance: NA
v_gene: TRBV20-1
j_gene: TRBJ2-7
d_gene: NA
CDR3nt: TGCAGTGCTAGTAAAGGAAGACTAGTTCCTTACGAGCAGTACTTC
CDR3aa: CSASKGRLVPYEQYF

abundance: once
v_gene: TRBV12-3/TRBV12-4
j_gene: TRBJ1-1
d_gene: NA
CDR3nt: TGTGCCAGCAGAGTGGATGAGGAAACTGAAGCTTTCTTT
CDR3aa: CASRVDEETEAFF

abundance: NA
v_gene: TRBV2
j_gene: TRBJ2-3
d_gene: TRBD2
CDR3nt: TGTGCCAGCAGTGGGGCGGAAGGACTAGTCACAGATACGCAGTATTTT
CDR3aa: CASSGAEGLVTDTQYF

abundance: NA
v_gene: TRBV6-5
j_gene: TRBJ1-2
d_gene: NA
CDR3nt: TGTGCCAGCGGTCGAGACTATGGCTACACCTTC
CDR3aa: CASGRDYGYTF

abundance: NA
v_gene: TRBV4-2
j_gene: TRBJ2-3
d_gene: NA
CDR3nt: TGTGCCAGCAGCCAGTCACAGGGCCGCACAGATACGCAGTATTTT
CDR3aa: CASSQSQGRTDTQYF

abundance: NA
v_gene: TRBV6-5
j_gene: TRBJ1-4
d_gene: TRBD1
CDR3nt: TGTGCCAGCAGTCCTGGACAGGGCCCTAATGAAAAACTGTTTTTT
CDR3aa: CASSPGQGPNEKLFF

abundance: NA
v_gene: TRBV3-1/TRBV3-2
j_gene: TRBJ1-1
d_gene: NA
CDR3nt: TGTGCCAGCGGGAAACAGGGAAACACTGAAGCTTTCTTT
CDR3aa: CASGKQGNTEAFF

abundance: NA
v_gene: TRBV3-1/TRBV3-2
j_gene: TRBJ1-3
d_gene: NA
CDR3nt: TGTGCCAGCAGCGCGGGATCCCTCTCTGGAAACACCATATATTTT
CDR3aa: CASSAGSLSGNTIYF

abundance: NA
v_gene: TRBV12-5
j_gene: TRBJ1-2
d_gene: TRBD1
CDR3nt: TGTGCTAGTGGTCCTGGACAGGGGTCCTATGGCTACACCTTC
CDR3aa: CASGPGQGSYGYTF

abundance: NA
v_gene: TRBV5-8
j_gene: TRBJ2-1
d_gene: TRBD2
CDR3nt: TGTGCCAGCAGCCCATCGAGGGCTAGCGGGGGGGACTATGAGCAGTTCTTC
CDR3aa: CASSPSRASGGDYEQFF

abundance: NA
v_gene: TRBV7-2
j_gene: TRBJ2-7
d_gene: NA
CDR3nt: TGTGCCAGCAGCTTAGTAACGGACGAGCAGTACTTC
CDR3aa: CASSLVTDEQYF

abundance: NA
v_gene: TRBV4-3
j_gene: TRBJ1-2
d_gene: TRBD1
CDR3nt: TGCGCCAGCAGCCAAGATCACAGGGGGGGAGGCTACACCTTC
CDR3aa: CASSQDHRGGGYTF

abundance: once
v_gene: TRBV20-1
j_gene: TRBJ1-5
d_gene: NA
CDR3nt: TGCAGTGCTAGTGGGCACGATATACGCAATCAGCCCCAGCATTTT
CDR3aa: CSASGHDIRNQPQHF

abundance: NA
v_gene: TRBV18
j_gene: TRBJ1-2
d_gene: NA
CDR3nt: TGTGCCAGCTCACCCCCGGGGGACTATGGCTACACCTTC
CDR3aa: CASSPPGDYGYTF

abundance: NA
v_gene: TRBV27
j_gene: TRBJ1-6
d_gene: NA
CDR3nt: TGTGCCAGCAGTTTGGCGGGGGGGGTGGGTTGGAATTCACCCCTCCACTTT
CDR3aa: CASSLAGGVGWNSPLHF

abundance: NA
v_gene: TRBV7-9
j_gene: TRBJ2-5
d_gene: TRBD1
CDR3nt: TGTGCCAGCAGCTCCGGACAGGCTTCGTACCAAGAGACCCAGTACTTC
CDR3aa: CASSSGQASYQETQYF

abundance: once
v_gene: TRBV28
j_gene: TRBJ2-5
d_gene: TRBD2
CDR3nt: TGTGCCAGCAGTTTAGGACTAGCGGGGGTAGCAGAGACCCAGTACTTC
CDR3aa: CASSLGLAGVAETQYF

abundance: once
v_gene: TRBV12-3/TRBV12-4
j_gene: TRBJ2-4
d_gene: NA
CDR3nt: TGTGCCAGCAGTTTGGGGGGAAACATTCAGTACTTC
CDR3aa: CASSLGGNIQYF

abundance: NA
v_gene: TRBV6-5
j_gene: TRBJ2-1
d_gene: NA
CDR3nt: TGTGCCAGCAGCTCCGAGAGCAATGAGCAGTTCTTC
CDR3aa: CASSSESNEQFF

abundance: NA
v_gene: TRBV2
j_gene: TRBJ1-2
d_gene: TRBD1
CDR3nt: TGTGCCAGCAGTGTCAGACAGGGGGAGGATGGCTACACCTTC
CDR3aa: CASSVRQGEDGYTF

abundance: NA
v_gene: TRBV2
j_gene: TRBJ1-4
d_gene: TRBD1
CDR3nt: TGTGCCAGCAGTGTCGGTCTTGGACAGGGGGGGGAAAAACTGTTTTTT
CDR3aa: CASSVGLGQGGEKLFF

abundance: NA
v_gene: TRBV5-6
j_gene: TRBJ2-7
d_gene: NA
CDR3nt: TGTGCCAGCAGCTTGGCCGAGAGGACTTACTACTACGAGCAGTACTTC
CDR3aa: CASSLAERTYYYEQYF

abundance: NA
v_gene: TRBV12-5
j_gene: TRBJ2-1
d_gene: TRBD1
CDR3nt: TGTGCTAGTGGTTTAGGGACAGGGGGTTTCGTTGAGCAGTTCTTC
CDR3aa: CASGLGTGGFVEQFF

abundance: NA
v_gene: TRBV15
j_gene: TRBJ1-4
d_gene: NA
CDR3nt: TGTGCCACCAGCAATACAGGGTGGTTAGGCGCAACTAATGAAAAACTGTTTTTT
CDR3aa: CATSNTGWLGATNEKLFF

abundance: NA
v_gene: TRBV12-3/TRBV12-4
j_gene: TRBJ2-7
d_gene: TRBD2
CDR3nt: TGTGCCAGCTCCTCGGGGGGTTCCTACGAGCAGTACTTC
CDR3aa: CASSSGGSYEQYF

abundance: NA
v_gene: TRBV9
j_gene: TRBJ2-3
d_gene: NA
CDR3nt: TGTGCCAGCAGCACGAGGGTTAGCACAGATACGCAGTATTTT
CDR3aa: CASSTRVSTDTQYF

abundance: NA
v_gene: TRBV4-3
j_gene: TRBJ2-1
d_gene: TRBD2
CDR3nt: TGCGCCAGCAGCCCCTCCGGGGTAGCGGGGCTTCTGGGGGAGCAGTTCTTC
CDR3aa: CASSPSGVAGLLGEQFF

abundance: NA
v_gene: TRBV7-7
j_gene: TRBJ2-7
d_gene: NA
CDR3nt: TGTGCCAGCAGCTTAGGGCAGGTCCTCCCCATCCGCCACGAGCAGTACTTC
CDR3aa: CASSLGQVLPIRHEQYF

abundance: NA
v_gene: TRBV2
j_gene: TRBJ2-3
d_gene: NA
CDR3nt: TGTGCCAGCCGCAGATACCTTATGGATACGCAGTATTTT
CDR3aa: CASRRYLMDTQYF

abundance: NA
v_gene: TRBV18
j_gene: TRBJ2-1
d_gene: TRBD1
CDR3nt: TGTGCCAGCTCACTCACAGGGGGGGAGCAGTTCTTC
CDR3aa: CASSLTGGEQFF

abundance: once
v_gene: TRBV7-8
j_gene: TRBJ1-2
d_gene: NA
CDR3nt: TGTGCCAGCAGCTTAGAAGGGAGGGGTCGGGCTAACTATGGCTACACCTTC
CDR3aa: CASSLEGRGRANYGYTF

abundance: once
v_gene: TRBV24-1
j_gene: TRBJ2-7
d_gene: NA
CDR3nt: TGTGCCACCAGTGATTTTAAGAGGGAAGGTACCTACGAGCAGTACTTC
CDR3aa: CATSDFKREGTYEQYF

abundance: NA
v_gene: TRBV6-2/TRBV6-3
j_gene: TRBJ2-1
d_gene: TRBD2
CDR3nt: TGTGCCAGCAGTGGTCCCGGGACTAGCGGGGTCCATGAGCAGTTCTTC
CDR3aa: CASSGPGTSGVHEQFF

abundance: NA
v_gene: TRBV6-2/TRBV6-3
j_gene: TRBJ1-1
d_gene: TRBD1
CDR3nt: TGTGCCAGCAGTTACCCTCACCTGACAGGGAGCACTGAAGCTTTCTTT
CDR3aa: CASSYPHLTGSTEAFF

abundance: once
v_gene: TRBV5-8
j_gene: TRBJ2-6
d_gene: NA
CDR3nt: TGTGCCAGCAGCTTCGGAACGGGTAGCTCTGGGGCCAACGTCCTGACTTTC
CDR3aa: CASSFGTGSSGANVLTF

abundance: NA
v_gene: TRBV3-1/TRBV3-2
j_gene: TRBJ2-2
d_gene: TRBD2
CDR3nt: TGTGCCAGCAGCCAAGATTTGGGTAGCGGGGGGGTGAACACCGGGGAGCTGTTTTTT
CDR3aa: CASSQDLGSGGVNTGELFF